Reported below is one T cell receptor beta chain. This sample is drawn from a study of blood T cell repertoires in COVID-19. Study-wide background: Both acute and convalescent COVID-19 samples were obtained from the United States, Italy and Spain.

Original analysis: Amplifying reference gene primers gave estimates of nucleated cell counts. Assay: immunoSEQ multiplex PCR; the TCRdb copy retains only in-frame clones and omits some. V and J calls and clone size are given by that table; D and trimming were obtained from the DNA. The sample records 23,000 or so clones, around 82% being singletons. The CDR3 covers 15 residues. Germline V gene lookup returns CDR1 GTSNPN and CDR2 SVGIG (reference sequence). With 7 bases removed from V and 0 bases from J, the gap between germline ends came to 18 bases. The TCR comes from a middle-aged man with acute or convalescent COVID-19. The chain carries TRBV30 and TRBJ1-1, with a weak D call TRBD1 (5 bases). The sample comprised peripheral blood. The CDR3 spells CASTRVIGMNTEAFF. Here the CDR3 DNA reads TGTGCCTCCACCAGGGTTATTGGTATGAACACTGAAGCTTTCTTT.